This T cell receptor (beta chain) was obtained from a study of cytomegalovirus exposure and HLA in healthy donors. Findings and caveats of the study: A missense variant in DCLRE1C was later tied to TCR beta V- and J-gene trimming. It was 150 or so TCR beta chains that were listed as cytomegalovirus-associated. Within the data, a cluster of highly shared sequence variants was likely a sequencing artifact.

Germline CDR1 SGHNT, CDR2 YYREEE (reference sequence). V gave up 3 bases and J gave up 1 base, with 4 bases separating them. This CDR3 contains 12 residues. To note about this clone: Its antigen remains unknown. Other DNA sequences of this sample code for an identical CDR3.

13 Jbeta primers and 60 Vbeta primers were used for the PCR. TCRdb's table, derived via immunoSEQ multiplex PCR, lists solely in-frame clones and lacks some. This sample has some 160,000 clones, with approximately 80% found just once. This TCR was recovered from a male donor in good health and CMV-seronegative. The specimen was PBMCs. The V gene is TRBV5-4, the J gene TRBJ1-1, with no clear D. CDR3 DNA sequence: TGTGCCAGCAGCTCCGGGAACACTGAAGCTTTCTTT. Its translation: CASSSGNTEAFF. The full variable domain, rest sourced from reference TRBV5-4 and TRBJ1-1, is ETGVTQSPTHLIKTRGQQVTLRCSSQSGHNTVSWYQQALGQGPQFIFQYYREEENGRGNFPPRFSGLQFPNYSSELNVNALELDDSALYLCASSSGNTEAFFGQGTRLTVV.